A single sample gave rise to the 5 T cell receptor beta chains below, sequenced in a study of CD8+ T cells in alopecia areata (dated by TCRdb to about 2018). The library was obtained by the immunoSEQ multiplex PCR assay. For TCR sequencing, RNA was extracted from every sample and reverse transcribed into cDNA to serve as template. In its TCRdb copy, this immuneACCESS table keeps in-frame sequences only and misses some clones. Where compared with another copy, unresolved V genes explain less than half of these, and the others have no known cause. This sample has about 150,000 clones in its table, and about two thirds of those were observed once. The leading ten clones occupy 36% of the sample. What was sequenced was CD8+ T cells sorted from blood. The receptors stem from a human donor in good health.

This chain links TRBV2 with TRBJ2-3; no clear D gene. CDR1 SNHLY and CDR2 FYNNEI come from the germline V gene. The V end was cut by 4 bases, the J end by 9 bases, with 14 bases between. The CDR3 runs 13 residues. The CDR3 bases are TGTGCCAGCAGTGGGGGTCCAGACGACACGCAGTATTTT. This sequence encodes CASSGGPDDTQYF.

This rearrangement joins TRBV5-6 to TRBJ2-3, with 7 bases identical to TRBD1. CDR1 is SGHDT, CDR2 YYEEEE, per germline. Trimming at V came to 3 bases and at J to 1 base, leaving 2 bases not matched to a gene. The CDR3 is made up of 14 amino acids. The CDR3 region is CASSWGTGTDTQYF. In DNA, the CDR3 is TGTGCCAGCAGCTGGGGGACAGGCACAGATACGCAGTATTTT.

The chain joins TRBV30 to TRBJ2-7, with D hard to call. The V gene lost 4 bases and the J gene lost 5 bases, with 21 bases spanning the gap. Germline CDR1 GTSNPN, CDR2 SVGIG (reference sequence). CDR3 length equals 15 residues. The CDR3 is CAWTSPVGSGNEQYF. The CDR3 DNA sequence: TGTGCCTGGACTTCTCCGGTGGGGTCTGGGAACGAGCAGTACTTC.

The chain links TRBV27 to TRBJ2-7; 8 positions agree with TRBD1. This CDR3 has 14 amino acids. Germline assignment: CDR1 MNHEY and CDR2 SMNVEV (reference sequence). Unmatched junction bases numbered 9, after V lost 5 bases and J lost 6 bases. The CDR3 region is CASSISRTGSEQYF. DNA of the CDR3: TGTGCCAGCAGTATTTCCCGGACAGGGAGCGAGCAGTACTTC.

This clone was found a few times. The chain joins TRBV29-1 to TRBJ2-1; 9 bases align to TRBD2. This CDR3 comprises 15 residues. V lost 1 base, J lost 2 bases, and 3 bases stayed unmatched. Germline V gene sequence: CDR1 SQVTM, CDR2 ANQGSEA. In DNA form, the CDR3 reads TGCAGCGTTGAAGGACTAGCGGCCACCTACAATGAGCAGTTCTTC. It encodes CSVEGLAATYNEQFF.